The T cell receptor beta chain described here comes from a study of blood T cell repertoires in COVID-19. In the study overall: Nucleic acid was either cDNA or gDNA, and it came from T cells, B-cell-depleted T cells, or PBMCs.

Only in-frame clones appear in the TCRdb table, and some are missing; sequencing was by immunoSEQ multiplex PCR. The sample consists of roughly 180,000 clones, roughly 80% of them appearing once. The CDR3 is made up of 16 amino acids. Between the trimmed V and J ends, which lost 4 bases and 6 bases, there was a span of 16 bases. Germline CDR1 and CDR2: MNHEY and SVGAGI. The source is a man aged 55 to 70 with active or convalescent COVID-19. Sequencing was done on a sample of peripheral blood. The chain recombines TRBV6-5 with TRBJ1-6, with D perhaps matching TRBD1 (6 bases). The CDR3 nucleotides read TGTGCCAGCAGTTCCAAGGCACAGGGAACTAATTCACCCCTCCACTTT. It codes for CASSSKAQGTNSPLHF.